A single sample gave rise to the 17 T cell receptor beta chains below, sequenced in a study of cytotoxic CD8 clonotypes in ibrutinib-treated CLL. Sequencing was performed with immunoSEQ multiplex PCR; in TCRdb, only in-frame clones are kept and a portion is missing. This sample carries roughly 63,000 clones, 57% of them seen once, and the ten largest clones take approximately 14%. The starting material was PBMCs, obtained after 12 months of ibrutinib treatment. These receptors were obtained from a human donor with chronic lymphocytic leukemia.

The chain employs TRBV7-9 and TRBJ2-5; D is ambiguous. This CDR3 comprises 12 residues. The V gene's germline CDR1 is SEHNR and CDR2 FQNEAQ (reference sequence). V was cut by 3 bases and J by 5 bases, with 7 bases left in between. The CDR3 DNA sequence: TGTGCCAGCAGCTTTTCCCGGGAGACCCAGTACTTC. Amino acid sequence: CASSFSRETQYF.

The chain employs TRBV4-1 and TRBJ2-3; 11 bases agree with TRBD2. Looked up from germline, CDR1 is MGHRA and CDR2 is YSYEKL. Germline trimming cut 5 bases from V and 1 base from J; bases unmatched to any gene: 2. CDR3 length: 15 residues. Written as DNA, the CDR3 is TGCGCCAGCAGCGAACTAGCGGGGGGCACAGATACGCAGTATTTT. Its protein is CASSELAGGTDTQYF.

This clone is classed as medium-sized (0.01 to 0.1%). The chain employs TRBV7-8 and TRBJ2-7, with a weak D call TRBD1 (6 bases). There are 14 residues in the CDR3. Germline V gene sequence: CDR1 SGHVS, CDR2 FQNEAQ. The V end lost 2 bases, the J end lost 3 bases, and 11 bases lay between the germline ends. CDR3 sequence: CASSLTDRNYEQYV. DNA of the CDR3: TGTGCCAGCAGCTTAACTGACAGGAACTACGAGCAGTACGTC.

The chain employs TRBV10-2 and TRBJ2-7, with 12 bases aligning to TRBD2. The CDR3 consists of 14 residues. Germline CDR1 is WSHSY and CDR2 is SAAADI. V shed 10 bases and J 4 bases; nucleotides not matched to a gene: 8. CDR3 amino acids: CATARLAGAYEQYV. CDR3 DNA: TGCGCCACCGCCCGACTAGCGGGAGCTTACGAGCAGTACGTC.

This clone was recorded a few times. The V gene is TRBV4-2, the J gene TRBJ2-7; no clear D. Looked up from germline, CDR1 is LGHNA and CDR2 is YNFKEQ. This CDR3 is 14 amino acids long. With 0 bases removed from V and 3 bases from J, the gap between germline ends came to 9 bases. The CDR3 nucleotides are TGTGCCAGCAGCCAAGATACGGAATTCTACGAGCAGTACTTC. It codes for CASSQDTEFYEQYF.

The chain links TRBV7-9 to TRBJ2-6, with D possibly being TRBD1 or TRBD2 (5 bases each). The CDR3 is 19 residues long. Trimming took 5 bases from V and 1 from J, leaving 21 bases between them. Germline-derived CDR1 and CDR2 are SEHNR and FQNEAQ (reference sequence). The CDR3 DNA reads as TGTGCCAGCAGCACTAATAAGTGGCGAGAGGGGTCTGGGGCCAACGTCCTGACTTTC. This sequence encodes CASSTNKWREGSGANVLTF.

This clone has a count of ten or more. V is TRBV19 and J is TRBJ2-7; 9 bases match TRBD1. This CDR3 spans 16 amino acids. With 0 bases clipped from V and 3 bases from J, the junction kept 6 bases outside the gene matches. Looked up from germline, CDR1 is LNHDA and CDR2 is SQIVND (reference sequence). This chain's CDR3 is CASSIDRMTGGYEQYF. CDR3 nucleotide sequence: TGTGCCAGTAGTATAGATCGGATGACAGGGGGCTACGAGCAGTACTTC.

The chain employs TRBV7-9 and TRBJ2-7, with 14 positions matching TRBD2. The V gene's germline CDR1 is SEHNR and CDR2 FQNEAQ (reference sequence). This CDR3 has 16 residues. The V gene end was trimmed by 5 bases and the J gene end by 5 bases; junction bases not matched to a gene: 8. CDR3 DNA: TGTGCCAGCAGCCCCGGGACTAGCGGGGGCGGAAACGAGCAGTACGTC. It encodes CASSPGTSGGGNEQYV.

The chain joins TRBV7-9 to TRBJ2-7; D gene uncertain. Per the germline V gene, CDR1 is SEHNR and CDR2 is FQNEAQ (reference sequence). V was clipped by 0 bases and J by 0 bases, with 9 bases between them. The CDR3 consists of 15 residues. The CDR3 region has the DNA TGTGCCAGCAGCTTAGCAGGGCAGCGCTCCTACGAGCAGTACTTC. Translated: CASSLAGQRSYEQYF.

The CDR3 DNA reads as TGTGCCAGCAGCGTAGGAAGGGGGTGGACCGGGGAGCTGTTTTTT. Translation gives CASSVGRGWTGELFF. The chain uses TRBV9 and TRBJ2-2; weak D call: TRBD1 (6 bases). Looked up from germline, CDR1 is SGDLS and CDR2 is YYNGEE. V was trimmed by 0 bases and J by 5 bases, leaving 11 bases between them. The CDR3 length is 15 residues.

This chain connects TRBV27 to TRBJ2-1; no reliable D call. The germline gives CDR1 MNHEY, CDR2 SMNVEV (reference sequence). Trimming stripped 5 bases from V and 4 bases from J, with 3 bases between. This CDR3 comprises 11 residues. This CDR3 reads CASSRYNEQFF. CDR3 DNA: TGTGCCAGCAGTCGATACAATGAGCAGTTCTTC.

The chain recombines TRBV11-2 with TRBJ2-3; D call uncertain. The V and J ends lost 1 base and 6 bases respectively, with 17 bases between them. The CDR3 has 16 residues. Per the germline V gene, CDR1 is SGHAT and CDR2 is FQNNGV. This CDR3 reads CASSLASDLVVDTQYF. The DNA for the CDR3 is TGTGCCAGCAGCTTAGCTTCCGACCTAGTAGTGGATACGCAGTATTTT. The full variable domain, rest sourced from reference TRBV11-2 and TRBJ2-3, is EAGVAQSPRYKIIEKRQSVAFWCNPISGHATLYWYQQILGQGPKLLIQFQNNGVVDDSQLPKDRFSAERLKGVDSTLKIQPAKLEDSAVYLCASSLASDLVVDTQYFGPGTRLTVL.

Only a few counts were recorded for this clone. V usage is TRBV19 and J usage is TRBJ2-7; 9 bases are shared with TRBD2. The CDR3 consists of 12 residues. Germline lookup yields CDR1 LNHDA and CDR2 SQIVND (reference sequence). V lost 10 bases, J lost 2 bases, and 3 bases stayed unmatched. CDR3 in DNA: TGTGCCACGGCTAGCGGGGCCTACGAGCAGTACTTC. It specifies CATASGAYEQYF. Full variable domain (rest looked up from reference TRBV19 and TRBJ2-7): DGGITQSPKYLFRKEGQNVTLSCEQNLNHDAMYWYRQDPGQGLRLIYYSQIVNDFQKGDIAEGYSVSREKKESFPLTVTSAQKNPTAFYLCATASGAYEQYFGPGTRLTVT.

This clone has a handful of counts. V gene TRBV14 combines with J gene TRBJ2-7; TRBD1 aligns across 7 bases. This CDR3 contains 14 residues. Germline lookup yields CDR1 SGHDN and CDR2 FVKESK. V trimming: 0 bases; J trimming: 4 bases; junction bases outside the gene matches: 3. The CDR3 reads CASSQENRGYEQYF. The CDR3 coding sequence is TGTGCCAGCAGCCAAGAGAACAGGGGATACGAGCAGTACTTC. The full variable domain, its missing parts supplied by reference TRBV14 and TRBJ2-7, is EAGVTQFPSHSVIEKGQTVTLRCDPISGHDNLYWYRRVMGKEIKFLLHFVKESKQDESGMPNNRFLAERTGGTYSTLKVQPAELEDSGVYFCASSQENRGYEQYFGPGTRLTVT.

The chain joins TRBV7-9 to TRBJ2-7; 8 nucleotides line up with TRBD2. The CDR3 has 13 amino acids. V dropped 4 bases and J dropped 4; count of bases not matched to a gene: 3. The germline CDR1 and CDR2 sequences are SEHNR and FQNEAQ (reference sequence). The CDR3 DNA reads as TGTGCCAGCAGCTCGGGACTAGATTACGAGCAGTACTTC. Translating gives CASSSGLDYEQYF.

The chain employs TRBV21-1 and TRBJ1-6. TRBV21-1 is deemed a pseudogene. CDR3 length: 16 amino acids. CDR3 residues: CASSKERGRDNSPLHF. The CDR3 region has the DNA TGTGCCAGCAGCAAAGAGCGGGGGCGAGATAATTCACCCCTCCACTTT.

This chain joins TRBV10-3 and TRBJ2-3; D is uncertain. CDR3 size: 11 residues. Germline lookup yields CDR1 ENHRY and CDR2 SYGVKD. V shed 5 bases and J shed 3 bases, with 3 bases lying between them. Here the CDR3 DNA reads TGTGCCATCAGTACGACAGATACGCAGTATTTT. As protein: CAISTTDTQYF.